This T cell receptor (beta chain) derives from a study of T cells in Graves' hyperthyroidism and ophthalmopathy. Notes on the study in general: Most clonotypes expanded in the thyroid (above 0.001) were also present in blood.

This clonotype has just a few counts. Its specificity is not known. The CDR3 spans 17 residues. V gave up 7 bases and J gave up 4 bases, with 24 bases separating them. Template material for amplifying TCR beta CDR3 regions consisted of RNA transcripts. The TCR CDR3 was amplified in a first-round RT-PCR using the HTBI primer set. TCRdb independently ran MiXCR on the multiplex PCR reads; one entry per CDR3 protein. The sample contains about 720,000 distinct CDR3 sequences, over 15% of which appear only once. This TCR derives from a woman aged 45 to 65 with Graves' hyperthyroidism that later progressed to Graves' ophthalmopathy. Sequenced material: blood. V and J are TRBV12-3 or TRBV12-4 and TRBJ2-3, with D perhaps matching TRBD1 (8 bases). The CDR3 spells CASKNTLDTGGADTQYF. The DNA for the CDR3 is TGTGCCAGCAAAAATACCCTAGACACAGGGGGGGCAGATACGCAGTATTTT.